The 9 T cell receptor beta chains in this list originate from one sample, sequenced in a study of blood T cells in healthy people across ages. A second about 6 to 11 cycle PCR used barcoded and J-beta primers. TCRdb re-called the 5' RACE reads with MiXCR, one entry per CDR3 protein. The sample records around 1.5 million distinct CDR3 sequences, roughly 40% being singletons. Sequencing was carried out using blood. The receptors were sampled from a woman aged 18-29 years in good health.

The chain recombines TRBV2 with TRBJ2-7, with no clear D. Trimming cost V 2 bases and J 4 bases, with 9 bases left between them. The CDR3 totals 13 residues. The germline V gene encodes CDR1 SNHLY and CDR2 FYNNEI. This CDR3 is CASSESSGYEQYF. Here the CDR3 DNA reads TGTGCCAGCAGTGAAAGTTCAGGATACGAGCAGTACTTC. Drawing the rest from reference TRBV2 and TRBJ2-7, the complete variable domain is EPEVTQTPSHQVTQMGQEVILRCVPISNHLYFYWYRQILGQKVEFLVSFYNNEISEKSEIFDDQFSVERPDGSNFTLKIRSTKLEDSAMYFCASSESSGYEQYFGPGTRLTVT.

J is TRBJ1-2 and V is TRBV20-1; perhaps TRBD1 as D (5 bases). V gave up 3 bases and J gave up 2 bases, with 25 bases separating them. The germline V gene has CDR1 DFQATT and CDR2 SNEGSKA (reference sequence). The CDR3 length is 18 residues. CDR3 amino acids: CSASPAGGGISVNYGYTF. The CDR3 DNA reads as TGCAGTGCTAGCCCGGCCGGGGGGGGGATCTCCGTAAACTATGGCTACACCTTC.

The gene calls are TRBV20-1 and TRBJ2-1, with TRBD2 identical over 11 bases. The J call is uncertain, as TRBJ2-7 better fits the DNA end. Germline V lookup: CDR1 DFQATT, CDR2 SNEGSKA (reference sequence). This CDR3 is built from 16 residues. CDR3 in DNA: TGCAGTGCTAGAGGGGTGACTAGCGGGATCTACAATGAGCAGTACTTC. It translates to CSARGVTSGIYNEQYF.

CDR3 in DNA: TGTGCCACCAGTGCAGTGGCTGGATCCTACAATGAGCAGTTCTTC. As protein: CATSAVAGSYNEQFF. The gene calls are TRBV24-1 and TRBJ2-1, with D unresolved. The V end was cut by 5 bases, the J end by 1 base, with 11 bases between. Germline CDR1 reads KGHDR; CDR2 reads SFDVKD. The CDR3 is 15 amino acids.

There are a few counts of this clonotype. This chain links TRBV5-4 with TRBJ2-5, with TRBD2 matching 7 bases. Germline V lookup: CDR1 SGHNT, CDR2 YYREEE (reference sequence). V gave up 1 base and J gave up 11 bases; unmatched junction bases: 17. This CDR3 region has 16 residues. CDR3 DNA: TGTGCCAGCAGCTTGCTCGGCCCGGGGGGATACAATGAGCAGTACTTC. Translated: CASSLLGPGGYNEQYF.

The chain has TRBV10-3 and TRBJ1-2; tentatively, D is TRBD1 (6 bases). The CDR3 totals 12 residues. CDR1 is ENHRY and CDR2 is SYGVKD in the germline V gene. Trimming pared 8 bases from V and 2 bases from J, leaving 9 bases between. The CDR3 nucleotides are TGTGCCATCGGGGGGCTAAACTATGGCTACACCTTC. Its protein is CAIGGLNYGYTF.

The CDR3 here is CASSETSGTGAPSTDTQYF. The CDR3 DNA is TGTGCCAGCAGTGAAACGTCCGGGACAGGGGCGCCCAGCACAGATACGCAGTATTTT. The chain combines TRBV2 with TRBJ2-3; 10 nucleotides match TRBD1. The CDR3 sequence is 19 residues long. The germline V gene has CDR1 SNHLY and CDR2 FYNNEI. V was pared by 2 bases and J by 0 bases, with 11 bases of the junction left unmatched.

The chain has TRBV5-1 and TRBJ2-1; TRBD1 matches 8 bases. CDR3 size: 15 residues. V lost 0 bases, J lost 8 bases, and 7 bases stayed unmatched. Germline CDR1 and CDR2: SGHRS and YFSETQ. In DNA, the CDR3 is TGCGCCAGCAGCTTGGCCGACAGGGGCTGGGATGAGCAGTTCTTC. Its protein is CASSLADRGWDEQFF.

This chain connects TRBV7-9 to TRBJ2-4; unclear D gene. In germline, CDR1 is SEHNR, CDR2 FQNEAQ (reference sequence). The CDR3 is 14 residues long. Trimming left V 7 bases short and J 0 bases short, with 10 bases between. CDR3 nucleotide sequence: TGTGCCAGCACCGAACCGGTAGCCAAAAACATTCAGTACTTC. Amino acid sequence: CASTEPVAKNIQYF.